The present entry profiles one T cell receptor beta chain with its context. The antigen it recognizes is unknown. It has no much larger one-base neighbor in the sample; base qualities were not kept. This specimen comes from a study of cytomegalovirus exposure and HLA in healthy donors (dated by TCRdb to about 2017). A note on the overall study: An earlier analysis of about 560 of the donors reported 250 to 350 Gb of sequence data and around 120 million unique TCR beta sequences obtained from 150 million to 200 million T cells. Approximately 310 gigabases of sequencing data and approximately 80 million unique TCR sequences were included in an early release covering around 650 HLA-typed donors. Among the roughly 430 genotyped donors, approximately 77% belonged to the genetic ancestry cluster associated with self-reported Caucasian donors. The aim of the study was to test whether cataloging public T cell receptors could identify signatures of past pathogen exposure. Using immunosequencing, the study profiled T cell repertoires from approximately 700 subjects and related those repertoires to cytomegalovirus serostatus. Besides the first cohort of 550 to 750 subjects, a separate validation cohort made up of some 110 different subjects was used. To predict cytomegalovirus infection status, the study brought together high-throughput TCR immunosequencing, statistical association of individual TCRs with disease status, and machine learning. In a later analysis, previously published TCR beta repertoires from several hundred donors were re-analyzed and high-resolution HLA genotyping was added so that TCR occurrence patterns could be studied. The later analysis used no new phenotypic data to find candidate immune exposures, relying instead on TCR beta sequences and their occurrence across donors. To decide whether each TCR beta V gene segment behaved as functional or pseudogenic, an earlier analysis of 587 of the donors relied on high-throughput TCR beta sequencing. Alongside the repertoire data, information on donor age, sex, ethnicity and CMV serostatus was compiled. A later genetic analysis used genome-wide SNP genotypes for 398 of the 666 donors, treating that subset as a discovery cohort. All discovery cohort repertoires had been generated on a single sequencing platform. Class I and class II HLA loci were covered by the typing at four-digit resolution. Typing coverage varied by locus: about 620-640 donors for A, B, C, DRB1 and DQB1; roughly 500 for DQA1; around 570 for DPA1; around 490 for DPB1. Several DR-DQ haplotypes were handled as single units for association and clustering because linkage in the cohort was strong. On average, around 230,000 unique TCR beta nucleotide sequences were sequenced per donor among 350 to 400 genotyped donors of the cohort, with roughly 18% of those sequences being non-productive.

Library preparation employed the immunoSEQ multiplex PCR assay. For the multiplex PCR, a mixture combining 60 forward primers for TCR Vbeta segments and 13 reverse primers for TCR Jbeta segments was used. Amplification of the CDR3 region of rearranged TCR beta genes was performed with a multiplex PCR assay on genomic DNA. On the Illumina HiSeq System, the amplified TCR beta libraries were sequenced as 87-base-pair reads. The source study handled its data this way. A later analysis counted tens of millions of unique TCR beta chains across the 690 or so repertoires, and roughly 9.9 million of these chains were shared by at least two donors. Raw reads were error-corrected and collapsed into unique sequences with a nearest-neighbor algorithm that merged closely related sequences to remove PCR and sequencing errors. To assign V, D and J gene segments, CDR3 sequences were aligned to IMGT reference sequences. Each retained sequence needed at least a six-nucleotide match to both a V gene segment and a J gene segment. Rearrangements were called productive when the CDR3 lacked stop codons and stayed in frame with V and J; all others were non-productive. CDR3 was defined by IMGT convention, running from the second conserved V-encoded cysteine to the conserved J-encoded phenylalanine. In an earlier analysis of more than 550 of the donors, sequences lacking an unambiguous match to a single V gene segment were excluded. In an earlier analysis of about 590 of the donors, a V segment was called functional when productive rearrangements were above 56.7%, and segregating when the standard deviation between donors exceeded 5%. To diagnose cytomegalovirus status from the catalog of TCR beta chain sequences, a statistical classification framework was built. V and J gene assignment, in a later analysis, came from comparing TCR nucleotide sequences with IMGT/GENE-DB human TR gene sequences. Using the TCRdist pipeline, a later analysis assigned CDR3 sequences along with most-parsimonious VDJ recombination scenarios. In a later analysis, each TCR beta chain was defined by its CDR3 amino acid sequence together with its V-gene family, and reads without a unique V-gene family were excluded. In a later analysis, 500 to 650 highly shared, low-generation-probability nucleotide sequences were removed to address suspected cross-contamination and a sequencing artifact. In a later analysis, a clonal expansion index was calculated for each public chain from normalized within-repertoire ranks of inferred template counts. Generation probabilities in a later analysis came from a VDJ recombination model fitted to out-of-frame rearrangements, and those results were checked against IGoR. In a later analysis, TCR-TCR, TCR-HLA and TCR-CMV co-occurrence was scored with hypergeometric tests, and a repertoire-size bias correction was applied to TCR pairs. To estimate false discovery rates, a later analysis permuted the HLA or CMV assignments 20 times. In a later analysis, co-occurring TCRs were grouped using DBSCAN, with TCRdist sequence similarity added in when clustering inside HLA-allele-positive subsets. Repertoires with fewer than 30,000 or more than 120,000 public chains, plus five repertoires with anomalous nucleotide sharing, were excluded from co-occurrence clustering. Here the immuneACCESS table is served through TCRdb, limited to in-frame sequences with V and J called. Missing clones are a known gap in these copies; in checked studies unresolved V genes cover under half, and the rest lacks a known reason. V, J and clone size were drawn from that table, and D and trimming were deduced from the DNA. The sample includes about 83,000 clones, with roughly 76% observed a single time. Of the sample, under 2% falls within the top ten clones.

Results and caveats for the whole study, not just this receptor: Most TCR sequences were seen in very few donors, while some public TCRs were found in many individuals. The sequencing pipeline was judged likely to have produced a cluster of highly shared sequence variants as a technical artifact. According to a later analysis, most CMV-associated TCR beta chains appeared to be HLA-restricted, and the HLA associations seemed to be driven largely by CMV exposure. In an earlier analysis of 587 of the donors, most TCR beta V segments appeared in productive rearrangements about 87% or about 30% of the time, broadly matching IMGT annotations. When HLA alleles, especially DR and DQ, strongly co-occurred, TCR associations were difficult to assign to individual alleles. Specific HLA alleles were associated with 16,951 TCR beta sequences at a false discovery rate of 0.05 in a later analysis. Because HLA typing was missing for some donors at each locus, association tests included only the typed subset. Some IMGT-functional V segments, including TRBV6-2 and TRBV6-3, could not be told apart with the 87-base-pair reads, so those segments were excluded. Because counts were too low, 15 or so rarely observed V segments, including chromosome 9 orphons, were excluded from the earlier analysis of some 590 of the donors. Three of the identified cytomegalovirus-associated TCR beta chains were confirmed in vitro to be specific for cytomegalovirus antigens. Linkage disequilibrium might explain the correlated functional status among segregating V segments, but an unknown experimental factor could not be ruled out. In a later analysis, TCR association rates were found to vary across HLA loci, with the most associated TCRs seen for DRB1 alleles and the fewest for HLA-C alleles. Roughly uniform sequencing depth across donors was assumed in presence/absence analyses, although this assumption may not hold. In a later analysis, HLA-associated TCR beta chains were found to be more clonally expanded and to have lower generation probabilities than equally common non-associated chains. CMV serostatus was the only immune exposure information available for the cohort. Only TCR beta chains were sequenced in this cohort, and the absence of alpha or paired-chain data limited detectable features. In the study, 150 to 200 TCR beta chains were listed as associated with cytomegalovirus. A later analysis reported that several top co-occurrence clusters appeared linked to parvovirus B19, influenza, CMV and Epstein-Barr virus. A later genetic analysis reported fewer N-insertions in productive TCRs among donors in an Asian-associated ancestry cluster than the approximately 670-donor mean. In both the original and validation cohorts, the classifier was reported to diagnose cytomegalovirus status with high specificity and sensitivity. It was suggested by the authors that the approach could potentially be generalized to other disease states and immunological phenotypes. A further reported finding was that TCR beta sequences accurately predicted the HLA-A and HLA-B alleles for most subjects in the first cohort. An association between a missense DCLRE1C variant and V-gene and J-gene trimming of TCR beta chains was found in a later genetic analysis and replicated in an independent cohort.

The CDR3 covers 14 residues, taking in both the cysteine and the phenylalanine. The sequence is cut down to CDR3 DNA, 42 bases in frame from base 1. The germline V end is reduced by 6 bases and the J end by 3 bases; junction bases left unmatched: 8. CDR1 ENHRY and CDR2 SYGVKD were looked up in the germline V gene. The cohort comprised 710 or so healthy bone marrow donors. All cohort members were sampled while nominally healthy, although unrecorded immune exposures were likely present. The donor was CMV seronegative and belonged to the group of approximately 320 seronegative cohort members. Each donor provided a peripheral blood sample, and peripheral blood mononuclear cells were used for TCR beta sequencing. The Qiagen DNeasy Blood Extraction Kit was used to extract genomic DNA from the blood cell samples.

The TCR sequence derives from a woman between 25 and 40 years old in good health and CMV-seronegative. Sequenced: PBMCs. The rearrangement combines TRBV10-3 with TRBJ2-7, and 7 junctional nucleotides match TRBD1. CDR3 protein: CAIREDTGVYEQYF. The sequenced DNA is TGTGCCATCAGAGAGGATACAGGGGTCTACGAGCAGTACTTC.